Listed below are T cell receptor beta chains from one sample, sequenced in a study of regulatory T cells in long-lasting Graves disease. MiXCR, run by TCRdb on the multiplex PCR reads, gives a single entry per CDR3 protein. The data contain 300,000 to 400,000 distinct CDR3 sequences, roughly 18% of them singletons. Material: peripheral blood mononuclear cells (PBMCs), obtained at new diagnosis, from a patient treated with antithyroid drugs. These receptors were collected from a female donor with Graves disease. Each CDR3 is given with its conserved first and last residue. D genes are given only for firm matches. Size tells how often a clone was seen (once, few, many) or the class of an expanded clone, and some rows leave it out.

d_gene	v_gene	j_gene	abundance	CDR3nt	CDR3aa
NA	TRBV28	TRBJ1-4	few	TGTGCCAGCAGTTTTACACATCTATCTAATGAAAAACTGTTTTTT	CASSFTHLSNEKLFF
NA	TRBV12-3/TRBV12-4	TRBJ2-2	many	TGTGCCAGCACGAGGGGCGATCTGAACACCGGGGAGCTGTTTTTT	CASTRGDLNTGELFF
NA	TRBV18	TRBJ2-7	many	TGTGCCAGCTCACCACGGGTAGGGGAAGGGCACGAGCAGTACTTC	CASSPRVGEGHEQYF
NA	TRBV12-3/TRBV12-4	TRBJ2-2	many	TGTGCCAGCAGTTTAGGGAAGCTGTTTTTT	CASSLGKLFF
TRBD2	TRBV5-1	TRBJ2-3	NA	TGCGCCAGCAGCTTAACCAGCGGGAGAGGTAACACAGATACGCAGTATTTT	CASSLTSGRGNTDTQYF
NA	TRBV5-1	TRBJ1-6	many	TGCGCCAGCAGCTTGGCCGGGAGGTCACCCCTCCACTTT	CASSLAGRSPLHF
TRBD1	TRBV12-3/TRBV12-4	TRBJ1-2	once	TGTGCCAGCGGGGGACAGGTCGAATATGGCTACACCTTC	CASGGQVEYGYTF
NA	TRBV24-1	TRBJ2-5	NA	TGTGCCACCGGAGGGGACCAAGAGACCCAGTACTTC	CATGGDQETQYF
NA	TRBV29-1	TRBJ2-3	many	TGCAGCGCTCCGGGAACGAGTTACGGGGATACGCAGTATTTT	CSAPGTSYGDTQYF
NA	TRBV24-1	TRBJ2-7	many	TGTGCCACCAGTGACTCCCGGGACACTTCCTACGAGCAGTACTTC	CATSDSRDTSYEQYF
TRBD1	TRBV19	TRBJ1-1	many	TGTGCGACGAGGGACAGGGGGACTGGTACTGAAGCTTTCTTT	CATRDRGTGTEAFF
NA	TRBV5-1	TRBJ2-3	many	TGCGCCAGCAGCTTGGGGGGATTGAGCACAGATACGCAGTATTTT	CASSLGGLSTDTQYF
TRBD2	TRBV12-3/TRBV12-4	TRBJ2-7	NA	TGTGCCAGCAGTGGGACTAGCCTCGTGGAGCAGTACTTC	CASSGTSLVEQYF
TRBD1	TRBV11-3	TRBJ1-3	many	TGTGCCAGCAGCCCAGGGGGCCACACCATATATTTT	CASSPGGHTIYF
NA	TRBV19	TRBJ2-5	few	TGTGCCAGTAGTATGAGATACAATGAGCAGTACTTC	CASSMRYNEQYF
NA	TRBV6-1	TRBJ1-3	many	TGTGCCAGCATCCCCCCTAGGCGAAACACCATATATTTT	CASIPPRRNTIYF
NA	TRBV10-1	TRBJ2-7	few	TGCGCCGCCCAGCCCGCCGCCTCCTACGAGCAGTACTTC	CAAQPAASYEQYF
TRBD1	TRBV5-1	TRBJ2-7	NA	TGCGCCAGCAGCTTGTGGACAGGGCTCTACGAGCAGTACTTC	CASSLWTGLYEQYF
TRBD2	TRBV4-2	TRBJ2-1	few	TGTGCCAGCAGCCAAGATCAGGCGGGAGATTTTGTAAATGAGCAGTTCTTC	CASSQDQAGDFVNEQFF
TRBD2	TRBV20-1	TRBJ2-3	many	TGCAGTGCCACACCGGGACTAGCGGCAGATACGCAGTATTTT	CSATPGLAADTQYF
NA	TRBV7-2	TRBJ1-1	few	TGTGCCAGCAGCATCCGGGGGAGGGACACTGAAGCTTTCTTT	CASSIRGRDTEAFF
NA	TRBV4-1	TRBJ2-7	many	TGCGCCAGCAGCCAAGTCTCCCGGGACGCCTACGAGCAGTACTTC	CASSQVSRDAYEQYF
NA	TRBV6-1	TRBJ2-1	few	TGTGCCAGCAGTGACTCTCGGCGGGGAGCCTCCAATGAGCAGTTCTTC	CASSDSRRGASNEQFF
TRBD1	TRBV6-5	TRBJ1-2	many	TGTGCCAGCAGTTACACCCCCCCCGGGACAGGGCTTCCGTTGTTCTATGGCTACACCTTC	CASSYTPPGTGLPLFYGYTF
NA	TRBV29-1	TRBJ2-6	many	TGCAGCGTTATTTGGGACGCTGGGGCCAACGTCCTGACTTTC	CSVIWDAGANVLTF
NA	TRBV13	TRBJ1-1	many	TGTGCCAGCAGCCGAAAACGGGTCTTGAACACTGAAGCTTTCTTT	CASSRKRVLNTEAFF
TRBD2	TRBV29-1	TRBJ2-7	NA	TGCAGCGTTAGCGGGACTAGCTACGAGCAGTACTTC	CSVSGTSYEQYF
NA	TRBV5-1	TRBJ2-7	many	TGCGCCAGCAGCTTGGTAGGGCAGGGTACCAACGAGCAGTACTTC	CASSLVGQGTNEQYF
NA	TRBV28	TRBJ2-7	many	TGTGCCAGCAGTTTAATAAGCTCCTACGAGCAGTACTTC	CASSLISSYEQYF
NA	TRBV2	TRBJ2-5	once	TGTGCCACCCGTCGGGGCCCGGAGACCCAGTACTTC	CATRRGPETQYF
NA	TRBV15	TRBJ1-4	few	TGTGCCACCAGCAGATCGACGGAAAATGAAAAACTGTTTTTT	CATSRSTENEKLFF
NA	TRBV6-5	TRBJ1-2	few	TGTGCCAGCAGTTACTCAAGGGACACCTATGGCTACACCTTC	CASSYSRDTYGYTF
NA	TRBV11-2	TRBJ2-3	NA	TGCGCCAGCAGCCAGAGACCGGGACACAGCCGGACAGATACGCAGTATTTT	CASSQRPGHSRTDTQYF
TRBD1	TRBV12-3/TRBV12-4	TRBJ1-2	many	TGTGCCAGCAGTGGGACAGGGGGGTATGGCTACACCTTC	CASSGTGGYGYTF
TRBD1	TRBV29-1	TRBJ1-1	many	TGCAGCGGTGGACAGGATTTCACTGAAGCTTTCTTT	CSGGQDFTEAFF
NA	TRBV27	TRBJ1-2	many	TGTGCCAGCAGTCCCCGGGCCTATGGCTACACCTTC	CASSPRAYGYTF
TRBD2	TRBV15	TRBJ2-1	many	TGTGCCACCAGCAGTCCGGGAGGTACCTACAATGAGCAGTTCTTC	CATSSPGGTYNEQFF
NA	TRBV28	TRBJ2-7	many	TGTGCCAGCAGTCTCTCCGTTAGAGAGCAGTACTTC	CASSLSVREQYF